Below are 14 T cell receptor beta chains sequenced from a single sample in a study of T-cell reconstitution after alpha-beta-depleted transplantation in children. This sample's TCRbeta library carried unique molecular identifier barcodes. TCRdb processed the PCR reads anew with MiXCR; each CDR3 protein has one entry. Among 45,000 to 60,000 distinct CDR3 sequences listed, under 60% were seen once. Specimen: peripheral blood, collected before TCRalphabeta/CD19-depleted stem cell transplant. Receptor source: a boy younger than two with SCID, due to receive a stem cell transplant.

This clonotype was seen more than once but under ten times. The chain recombines TRBV5-5 with TRBJ2-7; D call uncertain. Trimming took off 2 bases at V and 4 bases at J, with 13 bases between the two ends. CDR3 length equals 14 residues. CDR1 SGHKS and CDR2 YYEKEE come from the germline V gene (reference sequence). CDR3 amino acids: CASSFRRLGYEQYF. The CDR3 DNA reads as TGTGCCAGCAGCTTTCGACGGTTGGGGTACGAGCAGTACTTC.

The chain couples TRBV10-3 to TRBJ2-3; perhaps TRBD1 as D (5 bases). Germline V lookup: CDR1 ENHRY, CDR2 SYGVKD. The V gene lost 1 base and the J gene lost 1 base, with 12 bases spanning the gap. This CDR3 is 16 amino acids long. CDR3: CAISELPRGGTDTQYF. In nucleotides, the CDR3 is TGTGCCATCAGTGAGTTACCTAGGGGTGGCACAGATACGCAGTATTTT.

This clonotype was recorded a few times. The chain uses TRBV10-3 and TRBJ1-2; TRBD1 is a possible D gene (6 bases). Trimming removed 6 bases at V and 8 bases at J, with 19 bases between. The CDR3 covers 14 residues. CDR1 and CDR2 from the germline V gene are ENHRY and SYGVKD. The CDR3 is CAIREDSAGGGYTF. CDR3 nucleotides: TGTGCCATCAGAGAGGACAGTGCTGGTGGGGGCTACACCTTC.

V is TRBV12-3 or TRBV12-4 and J is TRBJ2-1; a weak D match, TRBD2 (5 bases). Trimming cost V 6 bases and J 5 bases, with 8 bases left between them. The CDR3 totals 12 residues. Here the CDR3 reads CASRGENNEQFF. CDR3 DNA sequence: TGTGCCAGCAGGGGAGAGAACAATGAGCAGTTCTTC.

V usage is TRBV11-2 and J usage is TRBJ2-5; D tentatively fits TRBD1 or TRBD2 (6 bases each). V was clipped by 11 bases and J by 5 bases, with 12 bases between them. This CDR3 region has 11 residues. CDR1 is SGHAT, CDR2 FQNNGV, per germline. Written as DNA, the CDR3 is TGTGCCTGCTTGGGGGGCGAGACCCAGTACTTC. It translates to CACLGGETQYF. The full variable domain, its missing parts supplied by reference TRBV11-2 and TRBJ2-5, is EAGVAQSPRYKIIEKRQSVAFWCNPISGHATLYWYQQILGQGPKLLIQFQNNGVVDDSQLPKDRFSAERLKGVDSTLKIQPAKLEDSAVYLCACLGGETQYFGPGTRLLVL.

The chain uses TRBV4-2 and TRBJ2-1; 12 bases align to TRBD2. Germline trimming cut 2 bases from V and 9 bases from J; bases unmatched to any gene: 11. Per germline, CDR1 LGHNA and CDR2 YNFKEQ. The CDR3 is made up of 17 amino acids. The DNA for the CDR3 is TGTGCCAGCAGCCAAATAGTTCTAGCGGGGGGGAGGACTGAGCAGTTCTTC. Amino acids: CASSQIVLAGGRTEQFF.

In its sample, this clonotype was seen a few times. The V call is TRBV6-1, the J call TRBJ2-7, with D tentatively TRBD2 (6 bases). Trimming cost V 6 bases and J 4 bases, with 13 bases left between them. From germline, CDR1 is MNHNS and CDR2 SASEGT. This CDR3 is 13 amino acids long. The DNA for the CDR3 is TGTGCCAGCAGGGAGGGTTTCCCGTACGAGCAGTACTTC. This codes for CASREGFPYEQYF.

The J gene is TRBJ1-1, the V gene TRBV18, with no clear D. The CDR3 is 15 amino acids. The germline V and J ends were trimmed by 1 base and 1 base, with 10 bases remaining between them. CDR1 and CDR2 (germline): KGHSH, LQKENI. CDR3 loop: CASSPRSPRNTEAFF. The CDR3 DNA reads as TGTGCCAGCTCACCACGGTCCCCGAGGAACACTGAAGCTTTCTTT.

This clonotype occurred a few times. The gene calls are TRBV20-1 and TRBJ2-5; no firm D call. Germline V lookup: CDR1 DFQATT, CDR2 SNEGSKA (reference sequence). The V end was cut by 7 bases, the J end by 3 bases, with 15 bases between. This CDR3 contains 13 residues. CDR3 DNA sequence: TGCAGTGGAGCAAGGACCAGAAAAGAGACCCAGTACTTC. This gives the protein CSGARTRKETQYF.

The chain is built from TRBV20-1 and TRBJ2-2, with TRBD2 identical over 9 bases. Trimming took 0 bases from V and 3 from J; bases not matched to a gene: 5. Germline values: CDR1 DFQATT, CDR2 SNEGSKA (reference sequence). The CDR3 consists of 16 residues. The CDR3 bases are TGCAGTGCTAGAGAGAGCCAGCGGGGGGACACCGGGGAGCTGTTTTTT. This codes for CSARESQRGDTGELFF.

This clonotype was detected ten times or more. The rearrangement links TRBV5-6 to TRBJ2-3; D is unclear. The CDR3 runs 11 residues. The germline V gene encodes CDR1 SGHDT and CDR2 YYEEEE. Trimming removed 4 bases from V and 1 base from J, with 1 base in between. CDR3 amino acids: CASSRTDTQYF. As DNA, the CDR3 is TGTGCCAGCAGCCGCACAGATACGCAGTATTTT.

The chain couples TRBV7-9 to TRBJ2-5; 7 positions agree with TRBD1. Unmatched junction bases numbered 10, after V lost 5 bases and J lost 1 base. From germline, CDR1 is SEHNR and CDR2 FQNEAQ (reference sequence). The CDR3 totals 16 residues. The CDR3 nucleotides are TGTGCCAGCAGCGAAACAACCCGGGACAGCCAAGAGACCCAGTACTTC. It is translated as CASSETTRDSQETQYF.

CDR3 loop: CATSDIDSYEQYF. The CDR3 bases are TGTGCCACCAGTGACATTGACAGCTACGAGCAGTACTTC. This rearrangement joins TRBV24-1 to TRBJ2-7, with a possible D match to TRBD1 (5 bases). Germline CDR1 is KGHDR and CDR2 is SFDVKD. CDR3 length: 13 residues. Trimming took 4 bases from V and 3 from J, leaving 9 bases between them.

This clonotype occurred a few times. The chain recombines TRBV7-2 with TRBJ2-3; the D call may be TRBD1 or TRBD2 (5 bases each). CDR3 size: 15 residues. Germline V lookup: CDR1 SGHTA, CDR2 FQGNSA. Trimming pared 1 base from V and 2 bases from J, leaving 10 bases between. The CDR3 loop reads CASSLGDPYTDTQYF. DNA for the CDR3: TGTGCCAGCAGCTTAGGGGACCCTTACACAGATACGCAGTATTTT. Supplemented by reference TRBV7-2 and TRBJ2-3, the full variable domain reads GAGVSQSPSNKVTEKGKDVELRCDPISGHTALYWYRQSLGQGLEFLIYFQGNSAPDKSGLPSDRFSAERTGGSVSTLTIQRTQQEDSAVYLCASSLGDPYTDTQYFGPGTRLTVL.